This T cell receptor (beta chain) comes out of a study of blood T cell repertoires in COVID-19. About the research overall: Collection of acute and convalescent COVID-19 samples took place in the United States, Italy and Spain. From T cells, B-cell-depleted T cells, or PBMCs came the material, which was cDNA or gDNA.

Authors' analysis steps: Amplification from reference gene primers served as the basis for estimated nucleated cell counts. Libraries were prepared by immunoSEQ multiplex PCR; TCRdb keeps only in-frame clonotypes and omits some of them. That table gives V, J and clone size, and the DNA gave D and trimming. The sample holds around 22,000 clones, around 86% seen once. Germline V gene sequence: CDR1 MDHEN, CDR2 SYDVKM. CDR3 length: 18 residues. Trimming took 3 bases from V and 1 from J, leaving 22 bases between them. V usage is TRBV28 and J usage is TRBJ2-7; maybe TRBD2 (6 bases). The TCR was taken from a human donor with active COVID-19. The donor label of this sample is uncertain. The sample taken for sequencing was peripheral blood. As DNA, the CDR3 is TGTGCCAGCAGTTTCATTCTTGGGACTGTGGCTCGTTCCTACGAGCAGTACTTC. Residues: CASSFILGTVARSYEQYF.